Presented here are 4 T cell receptor beta chains from one specimen sequenced in a study of blood T cell repertoires in COVID-19. Method: immunoSEQ multiplex PCR; TCRdb's copy keeps in-frame clones and lacks some. The data contain roughly 360,000 clones, 88% of them seen just once; the ten biggest clones take up over 0.9%. Source material: PBMCs or T cells enriched from blood (not recorded which). The receptors originated from a woman aged 25 to 39 with acute COVID-19.

The rearrangement links TRBV29-1 to TRBJ2-7, with TRBD1 matching over 10 bases. The CDR3 runs to 14 residues. J gave up 3 bases and V 7 bases, and 9 bases lay outside the gene matches. The germline V gene has CDR1 SQVTM and CDR2 ANQGSEA. In DNA form, the CDR3 reads TGCAGCGACCTCCGGGACAGGGGATTCTACGAGCAGTACTTC. This sequence encodes CSDLRDRGFYEQYF.

The J gene is TRBJ2-1, the V gene TRBV6-1, with D perhaps matching TRBD1 (6 bases). Germline-derived CDR1 and CDR2 are MNHNS and SASEGT. CDR3 size: 16 residues. V gave up 2 bases and J gave up 7 bases, with 18 bases separating them. Written as DNA, the CDR3 is TGTGCCAGCAGTGAACAAATGGGTAGAACAGGGAATGAGCAGTTCTTC. It codes for CASSEQMGRTGNEQFF.

The chain uses TRBV5-1 and TRBJ2-2; possibly TRBD2 for D (5 bases). V lost 3 bases, J lost 0 bases, and 18 bases lay in between. Germline CDR1 and CDR2: SGHRS and YFSETQ. The length of the CDR3 is 18 residues. The CDR3 coding sequence is TGCGCCAGCAGCTCCGACGGGATTCATAACTCGAACACCGGGGAGCTGTTTTTT. Translating it yields CASSSDGIHNSNTGELFF.

A word on this clone: Additional DNA sequences in this sample encode the identical CDR3. The chain couples TRBV7-9 to TRBJ1-1; D uncertain. The V end was cut by 2 bases, the J end by 3 bases, with 7 bases between. Germline CDR1 SEHNR, CDR2 FQNEAQ (reference sequence). There are 13 residues in the CDR3. In DNA form, the CDR3 reads TGTGCCAGCAGCTTATCTGGAGACACTGAAGCTTTCTTT. Its protein is CASSLSGDTEAFF.